This TCR beta chain came from a study of cytomegalovirus exposure and HLA in healthy donors. Study-level information: In an earlier analysis, some 110 million unique TCR beta sequences were found from some 180 million T cells. Study-level points and caveats: Within the data, a cluster of highly shared sequence variants was likely a sequencing artifact. Presence/absence results assume similar sequencing depth per donor, which may not hold.

The PCR used 60 Vbeta and 13 Jbeta primers. Original methodology: Later analysis identified 65 million to 80 million unique TCR beta chains, 10 million to 12 million shared. Clones were sequenced by immunoSEQ multiplex PCR, and TCRdb holds only the in-frame ones, with some missing. V and J calls and clone size come straight from that table; D and trimming were deduced from the DNA. Of nearly 110,000 clones listed, around four fifths are singletons. In the case of this clone: Antigen: not known.

This sequence originates from a man in his fifties in good health and CMV-seronegative. The sample was PBMCs.

The chain's CDR3 is CASSLEGDRNTGELFF. The CDR3 DNA reads as TGCGCCAGCAGCTTGGAAGGAGACCGAAACACCGGGGAGCTGTTTTTT. This chain connects TRBV5-1 to TRBJ2-2; D not resolved. The CDR3 has 16 residues. The germline V and J ends were trimmed by 0 bases and 2 bases, with 11 bases remaining between them. Germline-derived CDR1 and CDR2 are SGHRS and YFSETQ.